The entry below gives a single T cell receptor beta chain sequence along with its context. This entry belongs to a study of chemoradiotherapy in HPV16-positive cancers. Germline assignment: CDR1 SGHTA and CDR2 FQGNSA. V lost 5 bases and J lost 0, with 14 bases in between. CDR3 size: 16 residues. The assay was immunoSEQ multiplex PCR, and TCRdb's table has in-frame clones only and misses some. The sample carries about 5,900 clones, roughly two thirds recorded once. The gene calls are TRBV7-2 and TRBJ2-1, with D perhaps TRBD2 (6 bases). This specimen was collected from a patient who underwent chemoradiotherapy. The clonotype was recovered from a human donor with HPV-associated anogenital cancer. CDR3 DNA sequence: TGTGCCAGCAGCCAGAAGGCGGGGAACTCCTACAATGAGCAGTTCTTC. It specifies CASSQKAGNSYNEQFF.